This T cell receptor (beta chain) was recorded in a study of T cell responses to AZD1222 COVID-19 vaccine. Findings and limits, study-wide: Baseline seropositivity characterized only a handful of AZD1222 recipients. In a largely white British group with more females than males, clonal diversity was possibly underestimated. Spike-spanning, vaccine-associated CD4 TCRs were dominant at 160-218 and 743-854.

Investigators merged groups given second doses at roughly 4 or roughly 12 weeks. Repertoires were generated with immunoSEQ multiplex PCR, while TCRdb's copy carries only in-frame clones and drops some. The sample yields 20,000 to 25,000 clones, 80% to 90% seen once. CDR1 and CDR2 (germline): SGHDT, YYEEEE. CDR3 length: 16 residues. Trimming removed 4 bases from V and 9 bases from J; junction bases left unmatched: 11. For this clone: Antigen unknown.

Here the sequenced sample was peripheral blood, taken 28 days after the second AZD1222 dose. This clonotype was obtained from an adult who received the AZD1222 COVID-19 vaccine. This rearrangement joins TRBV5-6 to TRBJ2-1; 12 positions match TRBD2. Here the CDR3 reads CASSRLAGVSRGEQFF. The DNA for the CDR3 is TGTGCCAGCAGCCGACTAGCGGGAGTAAGTCGAGGTGAGCAGTTCTTC.